Listed here is a single T cell receptor beta chain. This entry belongs to a study of shared clonotypes between healthy human individuals. CD45RO-negative cells were positively selected for CCR7, leaving out terminally differentiated effector memory CD45RA+ cells. Unmatched junction bases numbered 9, after V lost 6 bases and J lost 6 bases. Germline CDR1 is MNHEY and CDR2 is SVGAGI. The CDR3 loop spans 15 amino acids. The table came from immunoSEQ multiplex PCR; TCRdb's copy has only in-frame clones and leaves some out. The sample has over 800,000 clones, about 91% seen once. The clonotype comes from a man aged 25 to 40 in good health. This chain connects TRBV6-5 to TRBJ2-1; TRBD2 matches 9 bases. Sequences were obtained from naive CD8+ T cells sorted from blood. The CDR3 DNA reads TGTGCCAGCAGCCCCGGACTAGCGCCCACCAATGAGCAGTTCTTC. It yields the protein CASSPGLAPTNEQFF.